This record concerns one T cell receptor (beta chain) sequence. The target antigen is unknown. The sample belongs to a study of Graves' ophthalmopathy and Graves' hyperthyroidism. With 5 bases clipped from V and 4 bases from J, the junction kept 13 bases outside the gene matches. The CDR3 sequence is 16 residues long. Germline V gene lookup returns CDR1 MDHEN and CDR2 SYDVKM. Study-wide findings and caveats: A model built from 13 signatures distinguished ophthalmopathy from stable hyperthyroidism with about 90% sensitivity and about 80% specificity.

Amplified TCR beta CDR3 regions were obtained using RNA transcripts as template. In the first round, RT-PCR was carried out with HTBI primers, and a multiplex PCR formed the second round. Each CDR3 protein is one row after TCRdb ran MiXCR on the multiplex PCR reads. The sample lists approximately 210,000 distinct CDR3 sequences; approximately 29% were seen once. The TCR sequence derives from a man aged 50 to 59 with Graves' ophthalmopathy. The source material was peripheral blood. The chain uses TRBV28 and TRBJ2-7; 8 bases are shared with TRBD1. Here the CDR3 reads CASSPLTGDPNYEQYF. DNA for the CDR3: TGTGCCAGCAGTCCGCTGACAGGGGATCCCAATTACGAGCAGTACTTC. The variable domain in full, completed from reference TRBV28 and TRBJ2-7, reads DVKVTQSSRYLVKRTGEKVFLECVQDMDHENMFWYRQDPGLGLRLIYFSYDVKMKEKGDIPEGYSVSREKKERFSLILESASTNQTSMYLCASSPLTGDPNYEQYFGPGTRLTVT.